These 14 T cell receptor beta chains came from one sample sequenced in a study of shared clonotypes between healthy human individuals. Clones were read by immunoSEQ multiplex PCR, and TCRdb kept only the in-frame ones, dropping some. The sample includes 2 million to 2.5 million clones, around 92% of them seen just once. Input material: naive CD4+ T cells from PBMCs. As to subset: CD45RA+ positively selected. These receptors were taken from a man aged 18 to 35 in good health. Some clones in this sample may be carry-over from other donors' samples.

The chain employs TRBV14 and TRBJ1-4, with 10 bases identical to TRBD1. V trimming: 4 bases; J trimming: 0 bases; junction bases outside the gene matches: 8. Germline lookup yields CDR1 SGHDN and CDR2 FVKESK. This CDR3 comprises 18 residues. CDR3 in amino acids: CASSLRTGGGATNEKLFF. CDR3 DNA sequence: TGTGCCAGCAGCCTCCGGACAGGGGGAGGTGCAACTAATGAAAAACTGTTTTTT.

The chain uses TRBV18 and TRBJ2-7; D may be TRBD2 (5 bases). Trimming took off 3 bases at V and 2 bases at J, with 14 bases between the two ends. The germline V gene has CDR1 KGHSH and CDR2 LQKENI. The CDR3 totals 15 residues. This CDR3 is CASSPTRTYAYEQYF. The CDR3 DNA reads as TGTGCCAGCTCACCGACCCGGACTTACGCCTACGAGCAGTACTTC.

This clone was picked up one time. The J gene is TRBJ2-7, the V gene TRBV6-7; TRBD1 is a possible D gene (7 bases). TRBV6-7 is flagged as an ORF with uncertain function. This CDR3 contains 16 residues. V gave up 2 bases and J gave up 2 bases, with 16 bases separating them. The CDR3 protein is CASSYTATGTPYEQYF. CDR3 sequence (DNA): TGTGCCAGCAGTTACACCGCGACAGGGACTCCCTACGAGCAGTACTTC.

A remark on this clone: The same CDR3 arises from other DNA sequences in this sample as well. The chain couples TRBV19 to TRBJ1-1, with 7 bases aligning to TRBD1. Germline lookup yields CDR1 LNHDA and CDR2 SQIVND (reference sequence). This CDR3 has 14 amino acids. V trimming: 2 bases; J trimming: 1 base; junction bases outside the gene matches: 1. CDR3 DNA: TGTGCCAGTAGTATAAGACAGGGGAACACTGAAGCTTTCTTT. It specifies CASSIRQGNTEAFF.

This chain links TRBV11-2 with TRBJ2-5; D is possibly TRBD1 or TRBD2 (5 bases each). The V and J ends lost 6 bases and 1 base respectively, with 18 bases between them. Germline V lookup: CDR1 SGHAT, CDR2 FQNNGV. The CDR3 is 16 residues long. This CDR3 reads CASRALGLRGQETQYF. The CDR3 nucleotides read TGTGCCAGCAGGGCCTTGGGGCTCCGGGGCCAAGAGACCCAGTACTTC.

This chain links TRBV28 with TRBJ2-1; D gene uncertain. V was cut by 1 base and J by 6 bases, with 19 bases left in between. The CDR3 covers 17 residues. Germline values: CDR1 MDHEN, CDR2 SYDVKM. CDR3 in amino acids: CASSLSRISLLSNEQFF. The CDR3 bases are TGTGCCAGCAGTTTATCCCGCATTAGTTTGCTCTCCAATGAGCAGTTCTTC.

The chain employs TRBV4-2 and TRBJ2-7; TRBD1 matches 10 bases. The CDR3 is 16 amino acids. The ends lost 5 bases at V and 6 bases at J; junction bases unmatched: 13. Per germline, CDR1 LGHNA and CDR2 YNFKEQ. This chain's CDR3 is CASSVKAGTGDCEQYF. The DNA for the CDR3 is TGTGCCAGCAGCGTAAAGGCCGGGACAGGGGATTGCGAGCAGTACTTC.

The chain uses TRBV6-6 and TRBJ1-4; tentatively, D is TRBD1 (5 bases). V lost 5 bases and J lost 5, with 15 bases in between. The germline gives CDR1 MNHNY, CDR2 SVGAGI (reference sequence). This CDR3 is 15 amino acids long. CDR3 sequence: CASSPSRGENEKLFF. The CDR3 DNA is TGTGCCAGCAGTCCATCCCGGGGGGAAAATGAAAAACTGTTTTTT.

This rearrangement joins TRBV5-4 to TRBJ2-7; 9 bases agree with TRBD2. Trimming took 2 bases from V and 6 from J; bases not matched to a gene: 9. Looked up from germline, CDR1 is SGHNT and CDR2 is YYREEE (reference sequence). CDR3 length: 15 amino acids. Here the CDR3 reads CASSFGTSRAGEQYF. The CDR3 nucleotides read TGTGCCAGCAGCTTCGGGACTAGCAGGGCTGGCGAGCAGTACTTC.

CDR3 residues: CASSLTGATQYF. The CDR3 region has the DNA TGTGCCAGCAGCTTGACCGGGGCAACCCAGTACTTC. The chain links TRBV5-6 to TRBJ2-5, with D perhaps TRBD1 or TRBD2 (5 bases each). The CDR3 length is 12 residues. Trimming took 1 base from V and 8 from J, leaving 9 bases between them. CDR1 SGHDT and CDR2 YYEEEE come from the germline V gene.

The chain recombines TRBV19 with TRBJ1-5, with D unresolved. CDR1 LNHDA and CDR2 SQIVND come from the germline V gene (reference sequence). CDR3 size: 14 residues. The V and J ends lost 3 bases and 5 bases respectively, with 11 bases between them. This chain's CDR3 is CASSMGPPYQPQHF. CDR3 DNA: TGTGCCAGTAGTATGGGCCCCCCATATCAGCCCCAGCATTTT.

This clone was detected only once. The rearrangement joins TRBV7-9 to TRBJ2-1; D ambiguous. The length of the CDR3 is 15 residues. The V gene lost 4 bases and the J gene lost 0 bases, with 10 bases spanning the gap. Germline V gives CDR1 SEHNR, CDR2 FQNEAQ (reference sequence). As DNA, the CDR3 is TGTGCCAGCAGCTCCGGTCCTAGCTCCTACAATGAGCAGTTCTTC. It codes for CASSSGPSSYNEQFF.

This sequence joins TRBV7-8 and TRBJ2-7, with 10 bases identical to TRBD2. CDR1 is SGHVS and CDR2 is FQNEAQ in the germline V gene. This CDR3 comprises 17 residues. Losses at the gene ends were 0 bases for V and 4 bases for J; bases not matched to a gene: 9. The CDR3 spells CASSLASGRTLGYEQYF. The CDR3 nucleotides read TGTGCCAGCAGCTTAGCTAGCGGGAGGACCTTGGGGTACGAGCAGTACTTC.

V usage is TRBV28 and J usage is TRBJ1-2; tentatively, D is TRBD1 (5 bases). This CDR3 is 18 amino acids long. Trimming left V 7 bases short and J 0 bases short, with 24 bases between. The V gene's germline CDR1 is MDHEN and CDR2 SYDVKM. This chain's CDR3 is CASTSFRDAGGTNYGYTF. As DNA, the CDR3 is TGTGCCAGCACCAGTTTTCGGGACGCGGGGGGAACTAACTATGGCTACACCTTC.